The rows below give T cell receptor beta chains drawn from one sample of a study of cytomegalovirus exposure and HLA in healthy donors. The table came from immunoSEQ multiplex PCR; TCRdb's copy has only in-frame clones and leaves some out. There are approximately 170,000 clones in the sample; approximately 77% occur only once, and roughly 1.5% lies in the top ten. The sequenced sample was PBMCs. The receptors derive from a male donor in good health and CMV-seronegative. Both conserved end residues are part of each CDR3. A D gene is named only where the DNA matches it firmly. Part of the rows lack a size; the others show once, few, many or a class for expanded clones.

d_call	clone_size	v_call	j_call	cdr3_nt	cdr3_aa
.	.	TRBV6-1	TRBJ1-1	TGTGCCAGCAGTGAATTTTTACGATCTGGACATGGGAACACTGAAGCTTTCTTT	CASSEFLRSGHGNTEAFF
.	.	TRBV19	TRBJ2-1	TGTGCCAGCAAGAGACAGTCGGGTTCCTATGAGCAGTTCTTC	CASKRQSGSYEQFF
.	.	TRBV5-1	TRBJ2-3	TGCGCCAGCAGCCTGGCGGGTCAGGGAGGAGCAGATACGCAGTATTTT	CASSLAGQGGADTQYF
TRBD2	.	TRBV6-5	TRBJ2-5	TGTGCCAGCAGTAAACTAGCGGGGGGTGAGACCCAGTACTTC	CASSKLAGGETQYF
TRBD1	.	TRBV19	TRBJ1-3	TGTGCCAGTAGTATAGGAGGGGGCGTTGGCTCTGGAAACACCATATATTTT	CASSIGGGVGSGNTIYF
TRBD1	.	TRBV11-2	TRBJ2-3	TGTGCCAGCAGCTTAGAACTCGGGACAGGGAGTTTTTATACGCAGTATTTT	CASSLELGTGSFYTQYF
.	few	TRBV7-9	TRBJ1-5	TGTGCCAGCAGCGCCAATCCAGGGCAGCCCCAGCATTTT	CASSANPGQPQHF
TRBD2	.	TRBV7-8	TRBJ2-1	TGTGCCAGCAGCTTAGGAGTAGCGGGGGACTACTACAATGAGCAGTTCTTC	CASSLGVAGDYYNEQFF
.	few	TRBV28	TRBJ2-4	TGTGCCAGCAGTTTACACCCTCTTACAGTTGCCAAAAACATTCAGTACTTC	CASSLHPLTVAKNIQYF
TRBD1	.	TRBV11-3	TRBJ1-1	TGTGCCAGCAGCACAGGACAGGGTGGTACTGAAGCTTTCTTT	CASSTGQGGTEAFF
.	.	TRBV11-3	TRBJ1-2	TGTGCCAGCAGCAGCGGGGGGGGCTACACCTTC	CASSSGGGYTF
.	.	TRBV29-1	TRBJ1-2	TGCAGCGTTGACCACAGGGTAAACTTTGGCTACACCTTC	CSVDHRVNFGYTF
TRBD2	.	TRBV28	TRBJ2-7	TGTGCCAGCAGGTCAGCGGGAGGCTTGTCCTACGAGCAGTACTTC	CASRSAGGLSYEQYF
TRBD1	.	TRBV27	TRBJ1-6	TGTGCCAGCAGTTCCCGCGGGACAGCCCATAATTCACCCCTCCACTTT	CASSSRGTAHNSPLHF
.	few	TRBV19	TRBJ1-2	TGTGCCAGTAGTGTGGGAGGATTCTATGGCTACACCTTC	CASSVGGFYGYTF
.	.	TRBV27	TRBJ1-1	TGTGCCAGCAGTTTATCGGCAGCAGGGAACACTGAAGCTTTCTTT	CASSLSAAGNTEAFF
.	few	TRBV21-1	TRBJ1-2	TGTGCCAGCAGCAAAGCGAGTAGAGATGGCTACACCTTC	CASSKASRDGYTF
TRBD1	.	TRBV5-5	TRBJ1-1	TGTGCCAGCAGGCCTCCGGGACAGGTGAACACTGAAGCTTTCTTT	CASRPPGQVNTEAFF
TRBD2	.	TRBV10-3	TRBJ2-2	TGTGCCATCAGGCCTAGCGGCGCGAACACCGGGGAGCTGTTTTTT	CAIRPSGANTGELFF
.	once	TRBV10-3	TRBJ2-7	TGTGCCATCGGCCGAGGGATCGAGCAGTACTTC	CAIGRGIEQYF
TRBD1	.	TRBV4-1	TRBJ2-1	TGCGCCAGCAGGCGGACAGGGTACAATGAGCAGTTCTTC	CASRRTGYNEQFF
.	.	TRBV5-1	TRBJ1-1	TGCGCCAGCAGCTTGGCCGGTTGGGAGTCCACTGAAGCTTTCTTT	CASSLAGWESTEAFF
.	.	TRBV5-1	TRBJ2-2	TGCGCCAGCAGCTTGCAGGGGTCCAACACCGGGGAGCTGTTTTTT	CASSLQGSNTGELFF
.	.	TRBV7-2	TRBJ1-5	TGTGCCAGCAGCTTAAGGGGAAGCAATCAGCCCCAGCATTTT	CASSLRGSNQPQHF